This TCR beta chain was captured in a study of T cells expressing NK-cell markers. Across the study: It was from sorted CD3+CD56+NKG2C+, CD3+CD56+NKG2C- and CD3+CD56-NKG2C+ T cells that TCR beta repertoires came.

The CDR3 length is 16 residues. CDR1 and CDR2 (germline): SGHRS, YFSETQ. On this clonotype itself: No antigen is known for it.

Beta-chain TCR cDNA was generated via 5'RACE template switching with UMIs. TCRdb re-called the 5' RACE reads; every CDR3 protein appears as one record, without DNA. Found here are about 460,000 distinct CDR3 sequences; the top ten clones hold roughly 1.4%. Overall study findings and caveats: These clonotypes, the leaders elsewhere, also led the CD3+CD56-NKG2C+ fraction in four donors.

Sequenced: blood T cells: a sorted CD56 or NKG2C T cell subset, CD4+ or CD8+ T cells, or bulk PBMC T cells (not recorded which). This TCR was sampled from a woman aged 45-60 years in good health. V and J are TRBV5-1 and TRBJ2-1; checking the TCRdb D call of TRBD1 is not possible without DNA. This CDR3 reads CASSSGDVSSYNEQFF.